This T cell receptor (beta chain) was identified in a study of cytomegalovirus exposure and HLA in healthy donors. Vbeta (60) and Jbeta (13) primers were used in the PCR. Using immunoSEQ multiplex PCR, the repertoire was profiled, and TCRdb retains in-frame clones only, with some absent. This sample lists about 120,000 clones; its ten largest clones have about 3.5%. Details on this clone: This sample also contains other DNA sequences that code for the same CDR3.

Germline V CDR1 and CDR2: MNHEY, SMNVEV (reference sequence). Trimming removed 1 base from V and 2 bases from J; junction bases left unmatched: 6. The CDR3 totals 16 residues. The material sequenced was PBMCs. This clonotype was sampled from a man between 18 and 35 years old in good health and CMV-seronegative. This rearrangement joins TRBV27 to TRBJ1-1; 8 nucleotides agree with TRBD1. The CDR3 reads CASSLYRGRENTEAFF. CDR3 sequence (DNA): TGTGCCAGCAGTTTATACAGGGGGAGGGAAAACACTGAAGCTTTCTTT.